This T cell receptor (beta chain) is drawn from a study of control samples from healthy donors and cancer patients. Germline CDR1 reads MNHEY; CDR2 reads SVGAGI. Trimming took 4 bases from V and 4 from J; bases not matched to a gene: 4. CDR3 length: 15 residues. Clones were sequenced by immunoSEQ multiplex PCR, and TCRdb holds only the in-frame ones, with some missing. This table holds about 120,000 clones, approximately 88% found once. This TCR derives from a man aged 40-55 years in good health. Sequenced material: blood. The chain links TRBV6-5 to TRBJ2-1; 10 nucleotides line up with TRBD2. CDR3 sequence reads: CASSSTTSGYNEQFF. As DNA, the CDR3 is TGTGCCAGCAGTTCCACGACTAGCGGGTACAATGAGCAGTTCTTC.